The sequence of this T cell receptor (beta chain) was determined in a study of blood T cell repertoires in COVID-19. Deletions cut 4 bases from V and 3 bases from J, with 9 bases between. CDR1 and CDR2 from the germline V gene are SNHLY and FYNNEI. There are 13 residues in the CDR3. Authors' processing steps: Estimation of nucleated cell counts was performed using reference gene primer amplification. Sequencing used immunoSEQ multiplex PCR; TCRdb keeps in-frame clones, though not all of them. V, J and clone size were drawn from that table, and D and trimming were deduced from the DNA. The repertoire holds under 350,000 clones, with 80% to 90% as singletons.

This clonotype was obtained from a man aged 35 to 55 with acute or convalescent COVID-19. Sequences were obtained from peripheral blood. The rearrangement joins TRBV2 to TRBJ2-5; no clear D. The CDR3: CASSGMTEETQYF. The CDR3 DNA sequence: TGTGCCAGCAGTGGTATGACTGAAGAGACCCAGTACTTC.